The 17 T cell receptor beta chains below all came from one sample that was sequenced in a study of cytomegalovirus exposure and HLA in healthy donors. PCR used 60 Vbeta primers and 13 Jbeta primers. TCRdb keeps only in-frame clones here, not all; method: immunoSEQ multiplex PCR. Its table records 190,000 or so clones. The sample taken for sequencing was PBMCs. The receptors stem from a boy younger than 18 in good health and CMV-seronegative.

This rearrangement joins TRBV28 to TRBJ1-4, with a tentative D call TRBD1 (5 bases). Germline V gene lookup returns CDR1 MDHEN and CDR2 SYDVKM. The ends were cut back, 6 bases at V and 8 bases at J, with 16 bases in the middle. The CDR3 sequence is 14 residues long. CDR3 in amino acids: CASSPGGGEEKLFF. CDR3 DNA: TGTGCCAGCAGCCCCGGGGGAGGGGAAGAAAAACTGTTTTTT.

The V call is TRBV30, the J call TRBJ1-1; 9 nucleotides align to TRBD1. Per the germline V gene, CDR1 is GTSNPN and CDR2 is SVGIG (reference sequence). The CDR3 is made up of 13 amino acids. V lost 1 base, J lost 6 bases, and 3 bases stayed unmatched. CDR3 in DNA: TGTGCCTGGAGTGGACAGGGGGTTTCTGAAGCTTTCTTT. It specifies CAWSGQGVSEAFF.

The CDR3 DNA reads TGTGCCAGCAGGCCTCCGGGGGTGGAGACCCAGTACTTC. The encoded protein is CASRPPGVETQYF. The gene calls are TRBV7-2 and TRBJ2-5; a weak D match, TRBD2 (6 bases). V was cut by 6 bases and J by 5 bases, with 13 bases left in between. Germline V gene sequence: CDR1 SGHTA, CDR2 FQGNSA. This CDR3 spans 13 amino acids.

The CDR3 bases are TGCGCCAGCAGCTTACAGGGTCCCGTAGGGTCGGATGGCTACACCTTC. The encoded protein is CASSLQGPVGSDGYTF. The genes are TRBV5-1 and TRBJ1-2; a possible D gene is TRBD1 (6 bases). V was pared by 2 bases and J by 6 bases, with 20 bases between. The CDR3 loop spans 16 amino acids. Germline values: CDR1 SGHRS, CDR2 YFSETQ.

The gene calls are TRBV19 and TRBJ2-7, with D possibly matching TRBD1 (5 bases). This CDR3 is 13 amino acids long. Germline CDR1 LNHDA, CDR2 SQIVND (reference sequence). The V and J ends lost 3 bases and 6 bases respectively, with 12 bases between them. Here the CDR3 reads CASSILRGREQYF. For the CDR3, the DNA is TGTGCCAGTAGTATTTTAAGGGGTCGCGAGCAGTACTTC.

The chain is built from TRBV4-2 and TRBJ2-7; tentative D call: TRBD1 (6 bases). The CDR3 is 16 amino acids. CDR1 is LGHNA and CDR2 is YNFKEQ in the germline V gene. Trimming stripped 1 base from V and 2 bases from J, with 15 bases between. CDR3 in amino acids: CASSQGSWGQAYEQYF. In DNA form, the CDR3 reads TGTGCCAGCAGCCAAGGTTCTTGGGGACAAGCCTACGAGCAGTACTTC.

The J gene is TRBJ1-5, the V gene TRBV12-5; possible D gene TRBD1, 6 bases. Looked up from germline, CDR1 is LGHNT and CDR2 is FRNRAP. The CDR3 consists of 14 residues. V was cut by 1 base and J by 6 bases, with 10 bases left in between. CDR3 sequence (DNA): TGTGCTAGTGGTTTGGGACAGGCGGGTCAGCCCCAGCATTTT. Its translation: CASGLGQAGQPQHF.

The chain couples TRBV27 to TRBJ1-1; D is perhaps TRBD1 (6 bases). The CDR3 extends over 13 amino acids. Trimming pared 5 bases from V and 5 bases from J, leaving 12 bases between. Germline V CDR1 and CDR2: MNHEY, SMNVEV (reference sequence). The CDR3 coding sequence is TGTGCCAGCAGTGACAACAGGGAAACTGAAGCTTTCTTT. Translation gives CASSDNRETEAFF.

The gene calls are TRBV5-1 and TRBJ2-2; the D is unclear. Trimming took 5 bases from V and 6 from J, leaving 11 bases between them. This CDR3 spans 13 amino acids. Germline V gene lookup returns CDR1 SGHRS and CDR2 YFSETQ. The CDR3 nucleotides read TGCGCCAGCAGACCCGGTAGTGCCGGGGAGCTGTTTTTT. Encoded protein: CASRPGSAGELFF.

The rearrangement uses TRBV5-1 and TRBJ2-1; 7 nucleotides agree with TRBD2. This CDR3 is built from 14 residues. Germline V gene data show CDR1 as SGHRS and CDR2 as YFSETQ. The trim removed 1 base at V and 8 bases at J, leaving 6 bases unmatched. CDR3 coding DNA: TGCGCCAGCAGCTTGACGGGGGAGGGTCATGAGCAGTTCTTC. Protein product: CASSLTGEGHEQFF.

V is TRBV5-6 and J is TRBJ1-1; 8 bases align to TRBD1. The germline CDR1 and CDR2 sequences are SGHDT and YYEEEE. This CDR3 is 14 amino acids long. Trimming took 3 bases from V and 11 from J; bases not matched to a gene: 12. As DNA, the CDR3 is TGTGCCAGCAGCTATTTCATTACAGGGGGATCGGCTTTCTTT. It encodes CASSYFITGGSAFF.

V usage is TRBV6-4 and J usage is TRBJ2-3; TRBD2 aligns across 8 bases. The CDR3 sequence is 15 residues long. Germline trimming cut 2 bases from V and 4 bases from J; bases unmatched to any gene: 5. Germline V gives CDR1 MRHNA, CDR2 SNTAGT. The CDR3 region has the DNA TGTGCCAGCAGTGACGGTACGGGGGGGCCAGATACGCAGTATTTT. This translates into CASSDGTGGPDTQYF.

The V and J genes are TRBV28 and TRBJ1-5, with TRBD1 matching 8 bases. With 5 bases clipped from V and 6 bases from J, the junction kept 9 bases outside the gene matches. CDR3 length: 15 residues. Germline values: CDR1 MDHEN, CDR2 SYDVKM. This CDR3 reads CASSLGQGRSQPQHF. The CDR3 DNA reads TGTGCCAGCAGTCTTGGACAGGGCCGAAGTCAGCCCCAGCATTTT.

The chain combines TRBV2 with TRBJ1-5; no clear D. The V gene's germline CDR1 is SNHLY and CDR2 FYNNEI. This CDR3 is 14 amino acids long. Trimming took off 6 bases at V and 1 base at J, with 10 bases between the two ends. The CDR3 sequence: CASRQAISNQPQHF. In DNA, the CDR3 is TGTGCCAGCAGGCAGGCGATAAGCAATCAGCCCCAGCATTTT. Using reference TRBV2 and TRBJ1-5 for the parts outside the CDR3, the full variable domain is EPEVTQTPSHQVTQMGQEVILRCVPISNHLYFYWYRQILGQKVEFLVSFYNNEISEKSEIFDDQFSVERPDGSNFTLKIRSTKLEDSAMYFCASRQAISNQPQHFGDGTRLSIL.

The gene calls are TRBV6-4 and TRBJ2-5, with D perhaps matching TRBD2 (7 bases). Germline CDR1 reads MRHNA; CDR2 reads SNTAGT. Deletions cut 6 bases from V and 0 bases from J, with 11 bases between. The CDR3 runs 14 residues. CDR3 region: CASRGGAYQETQYF. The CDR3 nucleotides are TGTGCCAGCAGGGGGGGGGCTTACCAAGAGACCCAGTACTTC.

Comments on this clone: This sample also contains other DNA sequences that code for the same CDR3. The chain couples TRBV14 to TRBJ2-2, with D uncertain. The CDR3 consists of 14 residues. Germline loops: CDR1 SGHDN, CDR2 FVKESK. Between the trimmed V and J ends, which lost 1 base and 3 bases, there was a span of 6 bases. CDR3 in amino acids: CASSQGQYTGELFF. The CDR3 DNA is TGTGCCAGCAGCCAAGGCCAGTACACCGGGGAGCTGTTTTTT.

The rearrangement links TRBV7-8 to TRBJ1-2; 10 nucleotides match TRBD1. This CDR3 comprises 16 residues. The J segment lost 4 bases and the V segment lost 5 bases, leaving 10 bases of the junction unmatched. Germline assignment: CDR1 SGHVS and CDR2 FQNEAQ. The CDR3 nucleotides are TGTGCCAGCAGCCTCATGGACAGGGGGGCAAGCTATGGCTACACCTTC. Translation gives CASSLMDRGASYGYTF.